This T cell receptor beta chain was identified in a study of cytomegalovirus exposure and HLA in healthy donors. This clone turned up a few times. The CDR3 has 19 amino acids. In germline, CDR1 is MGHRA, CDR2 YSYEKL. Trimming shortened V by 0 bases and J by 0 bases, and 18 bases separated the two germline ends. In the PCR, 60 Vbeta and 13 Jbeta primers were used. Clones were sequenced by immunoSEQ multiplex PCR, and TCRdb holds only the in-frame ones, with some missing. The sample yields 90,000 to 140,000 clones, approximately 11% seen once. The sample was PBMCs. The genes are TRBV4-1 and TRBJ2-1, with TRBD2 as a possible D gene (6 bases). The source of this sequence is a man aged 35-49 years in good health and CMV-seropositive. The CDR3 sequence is CASSQDYGRLRSSYNEQFF. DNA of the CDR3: TGCGCCAGCAGCCAAGATTACGGGAGACTCCGGAGCTCCTACAATGAGCAGTTCTTC.